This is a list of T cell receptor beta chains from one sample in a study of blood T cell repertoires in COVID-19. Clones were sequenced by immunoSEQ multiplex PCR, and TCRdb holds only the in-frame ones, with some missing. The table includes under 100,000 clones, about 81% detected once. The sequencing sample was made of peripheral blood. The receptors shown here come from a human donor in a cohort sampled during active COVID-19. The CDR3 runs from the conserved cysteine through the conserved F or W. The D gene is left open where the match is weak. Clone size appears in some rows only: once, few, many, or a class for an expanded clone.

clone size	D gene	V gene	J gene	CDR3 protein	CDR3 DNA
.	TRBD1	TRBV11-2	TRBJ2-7	CASSLGTGKNEQYF	TGTGCCAGCAGCTTAGGGACAGGGAAAAACGAGCAGTACTTC
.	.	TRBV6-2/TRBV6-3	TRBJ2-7	CASSSLAGASYEQYF	TGTGCCAGCAGTTCCTTGGCGGGTGCCTCCTACGAGCAGTACTTC
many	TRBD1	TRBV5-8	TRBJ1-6	CASSAYSLRTGGYSPLHF	TGTGCCAGCAGCGCCTATTCCCTACGGACAGGGGGCTATTCACCCCTCCACTTT
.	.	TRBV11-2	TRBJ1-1	CASSLGTYNTEAFF	TGTGCCAGCAGCTTGGGGACATACAACACTGAAGCTTTCTTT
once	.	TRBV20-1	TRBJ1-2	CSASDQFGAGYTF	TGCAGTGCTAGTGACCAATTTGGGGCCGGCTACACCTTC
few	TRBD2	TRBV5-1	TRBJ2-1	CASSLVLGGSEQFF	TGCGCCAGCAGCTTGGTGCTAGGCGGGAGTGAGCAGTTCTTC
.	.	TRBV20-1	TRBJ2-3	CSATLTDTQYF	TGCAGTGCCACTTTAACAGATACGCAGTATTTT
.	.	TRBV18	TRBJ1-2	CASSPRDTPNYGYTF	TGTGCCAGCTCACCTCGGGACACCCCTAACTATGGCTACACCTTC
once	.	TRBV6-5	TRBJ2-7	CASSYSPGAAYEQYF	TGTGCCAGCAGTTACTCTCCAGGGGCAGCCTACGAGCAGTACTTC
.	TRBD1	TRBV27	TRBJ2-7	CASSYLQGGYEQYF	TGTGCCAGCAGCTATCTACAGGGGGGCTACGAGCAGTACTTC
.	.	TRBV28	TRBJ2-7	CASSRGTATSEQYF	TGTGCCAGCAGTCGCGGGACAGCCACTTCCGAGCAGTACTTC
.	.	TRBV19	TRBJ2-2	CASSWQGVNTGELFF	TGTGCCAGTAGTTGGCAGGGTGTGAACACCGGGGAGCTGTTTTTT